This T cell receptor beta chain was observed in a study of cytomegalovirus exposure and HLA in healthy donors. V lost 8 bases and J lost 1; bases outside the gene matches: 1. Per the germline V gene, CDR1 is MDHEN and CDR2 is SYDVKM. This CDR3 has 12 residues. This clone has a handful of counts. Profiling relied on immunoSEQ multiplex PCR, and the TCRdb table lists in-frame clones only, not all of them. The sample lists hundreds of thousands of clones, 80% to 95% occurring once. The V and J genes are TRBV28 and TRBJ2-7; TRBD2 aligns across 8 bases. Sequencing was carried out using PBMCs. This TCR was sampled from a woman aged 25-40 years in good health and CMV-seronegative. Here the CDR3 DNA reads TGTGCCAGCGGCGGGAGGTCCTACGAGCAGTACTTC. Translated, it gives CASGGRSYEQYF.